A single sample gave rise to the 19 T cell receptor beta chains below, sequenced in a study of cytomegalovirus exposure and HLA in healthy donors. A multiplex PCR was run with 60 Vbeta primers and 13 Jbeta primers. Repertoires were generated with immunoSEQ multiplex PCR, while TCRdb's copy carries only in-frame clones and drops some. The data hold approximately 100,000 clones, with around 80% observed a single time. Sequences were obtained from PBMCs. Receptor source: a woman in her 40s in good health and CMV-seronegative.

V gene TRBV28 combines with J gene TRBJ1-3; a weak D match, TRBD1 (6 bases). The germline V gene encodes CDR1 MDHEN and CDR2 SYDVKM. The V end was cut by 2 bases, the J end by 0 bases, with 11 bases between. The CDR3 has 16 amino acids. The CDR3 spells CASSLLNRASGNTIYF. CDR3 DNA sequence: TGTGCCAGCAGTTTACTTAACAGGGCCTCTGGAAACACCATATATTTT.

V gene TRBV5-6 combines with J gene TRBJ2-5; 7 bases are shared with TRBD1. The end of the DNA aligns better with TRBJ2-7, so the J call may be wrong. The CDR3 runs to 14 residues. CDR1 is SGHDT and CDR2 is YYEEEE in the germline V gene. The CDR3 region is CASSPGTAFYEQYF. The DNA for the CDR3 is TGTGCCAGCAGCCCCGGGACAGCCTTCTACGAGCAGTACTTC.

The chain has TRBV7-9 and TRBJ1-4; TRBD1 might be the D (5 bases). V dropped 5 bases and J dropped 7 bases, with 23 bases sitting between them. Looked up from germline, CDR1 is SEHNR and CDR2 is FQNEAQ (reference sequence). The CDR3 runs to 17 residues. Here the CDR3 DNA reads TGTGCCAGCAGCCGCTTATGGGGGGGGGAATCGAGTGAAAAACTGTTTTTT. As protein: CASSRLWGGESSEKLFF.

The V and J genes are TRBV10-2 and TRBJ1-2; no clear D gene. This CDR3 has 12 residues. Trimming cost V 4 bases and J 3 bases, with 6 bases left between them. Germline values: CDR1 WSHSY, CDR2 SAAADI. The CDR3 sequence is CASSGSYYGYTF. CDR3 in DNA: TGCGCCAGCAGTGGGTCCTACTATGGCTACACCTTC.

The chain couples TRBV9 to TRBJ1-3, with D tentatively TRBD1 (5 bases). The germline V and J ends were trimmed by 0 bases and 2 bases, with 15 bases remaining between them. Per germline, CDR1 SGDLS and CDR2 YYNGEE. The CDR3 is 17 residues long. The CDR3 region is CASSVGWGTGPGNTIYF. Written as DNA, the CDR3 is TGTGCCAGCAGCGTAGGGTGGGGAACAGGCCCTGGAAACACCATATATTTT.

This clone appeared a few times. The CDR3 DNA sequence: TGTGCCAGCAGTCATGACAGGTCTTTAGAAGCTTTCTTT. Protein: CASSHDRSLEAFF. This rearrangement joins TRBV11-2 to TRBJ1-1; D may be TRBD1 (6 bases). Germline V gene lookup returns CDR1 SGHAT and CDR2 FQNNGV. V lost 6 bases, J lost 8 bases, and 16 bases lay in between. CDR3 length: 13 amino acids. Full variable domain (rest looked up from reference TRBV11-2 and TRBJ1-1): EAGVAQSPRYKIIEKRQSVAFWCNPISGHATLYWYQQILGQGPKLLIQFQNNGVVDDSQLPKDRFSAERLKGVDSTLKIQPAKLEDSAVYLCASSHDRSLEAFFGQGTRLTVV.

The chain links TRBV7-9 to TRBJ2-3, with D possibly matching TRBD2 (6 bases). The CDR3 is 16 amino acids. From germline, CDR1 is SEHNR and CDR2 FQNEAQ (reference sequence). Trimming stripped 1 base from V and 4 bases from J, with 15 bases between. The CDR3 is CASSLVGGVSADTQYF. CDR3 sequence (DNA): TGTGCCAGCAGCTTAGTTGGCGGGGTTTCAGCAGATACGCAGTATTTT.

This chain links TRBV19 with TRBJ2-5; 9 positions match TRBD1. The junction had 4 bases not matched to a gene; V was cut back by 6 bases and J by 2 bases. Germline CDR1 and CDR2: LNHDA and SQIVND (reference sequence). This CDR3 has 14 residues. In DNA form, the CDR3 reads TGTGCCAGTAGCCCGACAGGGGGACAAGAGACCCAGTACTTC. As protein: CASSPTGGQETQYF. Filled out from reference TRBV19 and TRBJ2-5, the complete variable domain reads DGGITQSPKYLFRKEGQNVTLSCEQNLNHDAMYWYRQDPGQGLRLIYYSQIVNDFQKGDIAEGYSVSREKKESFPLTVTSAQKNPTAFYLCASSPTGGQETQYFGPGTRLLVL.

The V and J genes are TRBV30 and TRBJ1-5; possibly TRBD1 for D (6 bases). The ends were cut back, 1 base at V and 5 bases at J, with 9 bases in the middle. The CDR3 is 13 amino acids. Germline V gene sequence: CDR1 GTSNPN, CDR2 SVGIG (reference sequence). The CDR3 spells CAWSEDSHQPQHF. In DNA, the CDR3 is TGTGCCTGGAGTGAGGACAGTCATCAGCCCCAGCATTTT.

V is TRBV7-2 and J is TRBJ2-5; 10 bases are a match to TRBD1. Germline CDR1 is SGHTA and CDR2 is FQGNSA. The CDR3 spans 15 residues. V lost 2 bases to trimming and J lost 5 bases; unmatched junction nucleotides: 5. CDR3 region: CASSLWDRGGETQYF. The DNA of the CDR3 is TGTGCCAGCAGCTTATGGGACAGGGGCGGTGAGACCCAGTACTTC. The variable domain in full, with the rest retrieved from reference TRBV7-2 and TRBJ2-5, is GAGVSQSPSNKVTEKGKDVELRCDPISGHTALYWYRQSLGQGLEFLIYFQGNSAPDKSGLPSDRFSAERTGGSVSTLTIQRTQQEDSAVYLCASSLWDRGGETQYFGPGTRLLVL.

This clone was detected once. The chain's CDR3 is CASSASGLAGADTQYF. The CDR3 DNA sequence: TGTGCCAGCAGCGCCTCAGGACTAGCGGGTGCAGATACGCAGTATTTT. V gene TRBV9 combines with J gene TRBJ2-3; 11 bases are a match to TRBD2. V lost 3 bases, J lost 4 bases, and 7 bases stayed unmatched. CDR3 length: 16 residues. CDR1 is SGDLS, CDR2 YYNGEE, per germline. Full variable domain (remainder filled in from reference TRBV9 and TRBJ2-3): DSGVTQTPKHLITATGQRVTLRCSPRSGDLSVYWYQQSLDQGLQFLIQYYNGEERAKGNILERFSAQQFPDLHSELNLSSLELGDSALYFCASSASGLAGADTQYFGPGTRLTVL.

The chain couples TRBV4-1 to TRBJ1-1, with D hard to call. The germline V gene has CDR1 MGHRA and CDR2 YSYEKL. CDR3 length: 12 amino acids. Trimming left V 3 bases short and J 0 bases short, with 2 bases between. Here the CDR3 reads CASSHVNTEAFF. CDR3 in DNA: TGCGCCAGCAGCCACGTGAACACTGAAGCTTTCTTT.

The V call is TRBV11-2, the J call TRBJ2-1; possible D gene TRBD2, 5 bases. CDR1 is SGHAT, CDR2 FQNNGV, per germline. The V gene lost 3 bases and the J gene lost 1 base, with 13 bases spanning the gap. The CDR3 has 16 residues. CDR3 loop: CASSFLERQSYNEQFF. The CDR3 DNA reads as TGTGCCAGCAGCTTTCTCGAGCGGCAATCCTACAATGAGCAGTTCTTC.

Comments on this clone: At one end the junction does not follow the germline gene, possibly because of a read error. The genes are TRBV11-2 and TRBJ2-1; a weak D match, TRBD2 (5 bases). Germline V CDR1 and CDR2: SGHAT, FQNNGV. The CDR3 runs 15 residues. The CDR3 DNA follows: TGTGCCAGCAGCCTAGACGGGGTTCGGTCCAATGAGCAGTTCTTC. Its protein is CASSLDGVRSNEQFF.

The chain links TRBV15 to TRBJ1-4; no definite D call. This CDR3 spans 17 amino acids. CDR1 is LNHNV, CDR2 YYDKDF, per germline (reference sequence). With 0 bases removed from V and 3 bases from J, the gap between germline ends came to 14 bases. The CDR3 loop reads CATSRDLGSGANEKLFF. Here the CDR3 DNA reads TGTGCCACCAGCAGAGATCTAGGAAGTGGAGCTAATGAAAAACTGTTTTTT.

This chain joins TRBV28 and TRBJ1-2, with D possibly matching TRBD1 (5 bases). The CDR3 has 13 amino acids. The V gene lost 3 bases and the J gene lost 3 bases, with 8 bases spanning the gap. Germline-derived CDR1 and CDR2 are MDHEN and SYDVKM. The CDR3 DNA reads as TGTGCCAGCAGTTTTCAGGGATACTATGGCTACACCTTC. It is translated as CASSFQGYYGYTF.

This clone has a single count. V usage is TRBV7-2 and J usage is TRBJ2-1, with 9 bases identical to TRBD2. The ends lost 4 bases at V and 6 bases at J; junction bases unmatched: 16. This CDR3 comprises 18 residues. The germline V gene encodes CDR1 SGHTA and CDR2 FQGNSA. The CDR3 coding sequence is TGTGCCAGCAGCTCCCTGGGGAAAGGGCTAGCGGGGTCCAATGAGCAGTTCTTC. Amino acid sequence: CASSSLGKGLAGSNEQFF.

A few counts support this clone. The rearrangement uses TRBV9 and TRBJ2-1, with TRBD2 matching over 10 bases. Germline CDR1 SGDLS, CDR2 YYNGEE. The CDR3 totals 15 residues. The V segment lost 3 bases and the J segment 4 bases; nucleotides outside the gene matches: 4. The DNA of the CDR3 is TGTGCCAGCAGCGAGACTAGCGGGTCGTACAATGAGCAGTTCTTC. Translating it yields CASSETSGSYNEQFF. The whole variable domain, filled in from reference TRBV9 and TRBJ2-1, reads DSGVTQTPKHLITATGQRVTLRCSPRSGDLSVYWYQQSLDQGLQFLIQYYNGEERAKGNILERFSAQQFPDLHSELNLSSLELGDSALYFCASSETSGSYNEQFFGPGTRLTVL.

The chain uses TRBV27 and TRBJ1-5, with D possibly TRBD1 on 5 matching bases. CDR3 size: 13 residues. CDR1 MNHEY and CDR2 SMNVEV come from the germline V gene (reference sequence). The ends were cut back, 2 bases at V and 4 bases at J, with 6 bases in the middle. For the CDR3, the DNA is TGTGCCAGCAGTTTAAAGGGGAATCAGCCCCAGCATTTT. Translation: CASSLKGNQPQHF.